This T cell receptor beta chain emerged from a study of CD8+ T cells in alopecia areata. Regarding the study as a whole: Mouse data revealed clearer TCR sharing than patient data did, a gap possibly tied to HLA.

Concerning this clone itself: Its antigen is still unknown.

Treatment defined: oral pan-JAK inhibitor, 5-10 mg twice daily. V lost 3 bases and J lost 6; bases outside the gene matches: 7. CDR3 length: 15 amino acids. Germline loops: CDR1 LNHDA, CDR2 SQIVND (reference sequence). Reverse transcribed after extraction, RNA yielded cDNA as the sequencing template. Sequencing used immunoSEQ multiplex PCR; TCRdb keeps in-frame clones, though not all of them. The table records roughly 180,000 clones, about 51% of them present only once. V usage is TRBV19 and J usage is TRBJ1-5; 8 bases match TRBD1. The source of this sequence is a human donor with alopecia areata. This specimen was CD8+ T cells sorted from blood, taken between weeks 51 and 52, from a patient treated with tofacitinib. The CDR3, as DNA: TGTGCCAGTAGTATCGGGCCAGGGGGCTCTCAGCCCCAGCATTTT. Protein product: CASSIGPGGSQPQHF.